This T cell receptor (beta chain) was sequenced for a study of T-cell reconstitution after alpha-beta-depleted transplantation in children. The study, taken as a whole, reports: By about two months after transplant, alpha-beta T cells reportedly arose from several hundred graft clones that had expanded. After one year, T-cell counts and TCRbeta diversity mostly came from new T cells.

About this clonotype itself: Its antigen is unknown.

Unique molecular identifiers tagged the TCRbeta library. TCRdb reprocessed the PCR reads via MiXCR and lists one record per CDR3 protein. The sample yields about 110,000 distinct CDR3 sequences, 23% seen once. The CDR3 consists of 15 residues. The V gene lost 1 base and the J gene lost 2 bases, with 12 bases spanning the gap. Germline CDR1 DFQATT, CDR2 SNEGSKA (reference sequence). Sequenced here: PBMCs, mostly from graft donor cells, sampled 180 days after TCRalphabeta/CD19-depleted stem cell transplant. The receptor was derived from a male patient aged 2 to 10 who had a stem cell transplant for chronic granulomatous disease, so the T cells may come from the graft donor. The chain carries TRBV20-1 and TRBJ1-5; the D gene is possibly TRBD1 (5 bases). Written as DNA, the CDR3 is TGCAGTGCTAGAGCCGCAGGGCCGGGCAATCAGCCCCAGCATTTT. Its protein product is CSARAAGPGNQPQHF.